This T cell receptor beta chain is drawn from a study of vaccination and CD4 T cells after COVID-19. CDR3 length equals 14 residues. With 6 bases clipped from V and 5 bases from J, the junction kept 10 bases outside the gene matches. From germline, CDR1 is DFQATT and CDR2 SNEGSKA (reference sequence). Sequencing of DNA taken from cultured CD4+ T cells relied on the Oncomine TCR Beta short-read assay. TCRdb re-called the PCR reads through MiXCR, storing one row per CDR3 protein. This table holds about 5,500 distinct CDR3 sequences, about 71% found once. Specified treatment: roughly 10-day PBMC culture with coronavirus spike peptide pools or control peptides (ViraFEST assay). To note about this clonotype: Antigen: not known.

The chain carries TRBV20-1 and TRBJ1-1; TRBD1 matches at 9 bases. The source of this sequence is a human donor who had recovered from COVID-19. The material sequenced was CD4+ T cells from blood, cultured in vitro. The CDR3: CSAAPGTGWTEAFF. CDR3 sequence (DNA): TGCAGTGCGGCACCCGGGACAGGGTGGACTGAAGCTTTCTTT.